The 17 T cell receptor beta chains below come from one sample, sequenced in a study of cytomegalovirus exposure and HLA in healthy donors (dated by TCRdb to about 2017). Library prep was done by the immunoSEQ multiplex PCR assay. TCRdb retrieved this table from immuneACCESS and kept in-frame rearrangements only. Not all clones are present; in checked studies, unresolved V genes account for under half, and no reason is known for the remainder. In all, the sample holds around 70,000 clones, and 85% to 95% of those were seen once. Clones ranked in the top ten supply 0.5% to 0.65% of the sample. Material for sequencing was PBMCs. These receptors were obtained from a woman aged 18-29 years in good health and CMV-seronegative.

A single count supports this clone. J is TRBJ1-1 and V is TRBV28; no firm D call. Germline CDR1 reads MDHEN; CDR2 reads SYDVKM. Deletions cut 2 bases from V and 10 bases from J, with 8 bases between. The CDR3 is 11 amino acids. The CDR3 DNA reads as TGTGCCAGCAGTTTAGGGCTCATAGCTTTCTTT. Translating gives CASSLGLIAFF.

The V gene is TRBV15, the J gene TRBJ2-3; 11 bases fit TRBD2. The germline V gene encodes CDR1 LNHNV and CDR2 YYDKDF (reference sequence). This CDR3 contains 15 residues. The J segment lost 4 bases and the V segment lost 4 bases, leaving 4 bases of the junction unmatched. CDR3 loop: CATSIATSGADTQYF. The CDR3 DNA reads TGTGCCACCAGCATTGCGACTAGCGGGGCAGATACGCAGTATTTT.

V gene TRBV28 combines with J gene TRBJ1-1; 7 nucleotides agree with TRBD1. This CDR3 has 16 amino acids. Germline loops: CDR1 MDHEN, CDR2 SYDVKM. J gave up 1 base and V 2 bases, and 7 bases lay outside the gene matches. DNA of the CDR3: TGTGCCAGCAGTTTAGGAGTAACAGGGGCGAACACTGAAGCTTTCTTT. Translated, it gives CASSLGVTGANTEAFF.

About this clone itself: An end of the junction does not agree with germline; a read error may underlie this. The chain combines TRBV27 with TRBJ1-2, with D perhaps TRBD1 (5 bases). Per germline, CDR1 MNHEY and CDR2 SMNVEV (reference sequence). The CDR3 consists of 14 residues. The CDR3: CASSPRRQNYGHTF. For the CDR3, the DNA is TGTGCCAGCAGCCCCAGGAGACAGAACTATGGCCACACCTTC.

The chain uses TRBV28 and TRBJ2-3; TRBD1 matches at 9 bases. The germline gives CDR1 MDHEN, CDR2 SYDVKM. The CDR3 sequence is 16 residues long. Trimming cost V 6 bases and J 2 bases; bases outside gene matches: 9. The CDR3 DNA is TGTGCCAGCAGACCGATCCGGGACAGGGTCACAGATACGCAGTATTTT. Translation gives CASRPIRDRVTDTQYF.

V and J are TRBV6-1 and TRBJ2-1, with TRBD1 identical over 7 bases. Losses at the gene ends were 2 bases for V and 2 bases for J; bases not matched to a gene: 3. Looked up from germline, CDR1 is MNHNS and CDR2 is SASEGT. This CDR3 has 15 amino acids. The CDR3 DNA follows: TGTGCCAGCAGTGAACTCGGGACAGCCTACAATGAGCAGTTCTTC. Translating gives CASSELGTAYNEQFF.

The V call is TRBV4-1, the J call TRBJ1-2, with D possibly matching TRBD1 (5 bases). The CDR3 spans 14 residues. V lost 1 base and J lost 5, with 11 bases in between. CDR1 and CDR2 (germline): MGHRA, YSYEKL. CDR3 coding DNA: TGCGCCAGCAGCCAAGGTTCGGGGGGTTATGGCTACACCTTC. Protein product: CASSQGSGGYGYTF.

The chain employs TRBV11-2 and TRBJ1-1; 8 bases match TRBD1. The CDR3 runs 17 residues. V lost 0 bases, J lost 10 bases, and 16 bases stayed unmatched. Germline V lookup: CDR1 SGHAT, CDR2 FQNNGV. CDR3: CASSLEGWDRSVVGAFF. CDR3 DNA sequence: TGTGCCAGCAGCTTAGAAGGATGGGACAGGAGCGTGGTAGGAGCTTTCTTT.

In its sample, this clone was seen a few times. The chain is built from TRBV4-3 and TRBJ2-1; possible D gene TRBD1, 5 bases. Trimming stripped 1 base from V and 5 bases from J, with 12 bases between. The CDR3 is 15 amino acids. CDR1 is LGHNA and CDR2 is YSLEER in the germline V gene. The CDR3 DNA is TGCGCCAGCAGCCAAGCCCCAGGGAACCACAATGAGCAGTTCTTC. Translated, it gives CASSQAPGNHNEQFF.

The rearrangement links TRBV4-1 to TRBJ1-2; D is possibly TRBD1 (6 bases). The ends were cut back, 0 bases at V and 6 bases at J, with 14 bases in the middle. Germline CDR1 MGHRA, CDR2 YSYEKL. This CDR3 contains 15 residues. CDR3 amino acids: CASSQERGAVDGYTF. As DNA, the CDR3 is TGCGCCAGCAGCCAAGAGCGGGGGGCGGTCGATGGCTACACCTTC.

The V and J genes are TRBV15 and TRBJ1-5, with D uncertain. The CDR3 is 17 residues long. V dropped 2 bases and J dropped 4 bases, with 18 bases sitting between them. Germline CDR1 and CDR2: LNHNV and YYDKDF (reference sequence). DNA for the CDR3: TGTGCCACCAGCAGACCACGTACGATCGTGCGGAATCAGCCCCAGCATTTT. Its protein product is CATSRPRTIVRNQPQHF.

This chain links TRBV4-2 with TRBJ2-5; TRBD1 aligns across 11 bases. V lost 4 bases, J lost 6 bases, and 4 bases stayed unmatched. Germline-derived CDR1 and CDR2 are LGHNA and YNFKEQ. The CDR3 extends over 14 amino acids. CDR3 region: CASSPGQGAKTQYF. CDR3 sequence (DNA): TGTGCCAGCAGCCCTGGACAGGGGGCAAAGACCCAGTACTTC.

CDR3 sequence: CASRSGTAGNTIYF. The CDR3 DNA reads TGTGCCAGCAGATCGGGGACAGCCGGAAACACCATATATTTT. The genes are TRBV6-5 and TRBJ1-3, with TRBD1 matching 7 bases. V was clipped by 6 bases and J by 4 bases; unmatched bases: 6. Germline assignment: CDR1 MNHEY and CDR2 SVGAGI. The CDR3 is 14 residues long.

The J gene is TRBJ1-5, the V gene TRBV28, with 9 bases matching TRBD1. The CDR3 loop spans 17 amino acids. V dropped 4 bases and J dropped 7; count of bases not matched to a gene: 14. Germline CDR1 MDHEN, CDR2 SYDVKM. Written as DNA, the CDR3 is TGTGCCAGCAGTTGGGGGGGTACAGGGGGCGCGCGACAGCCCCAGCATTTT. Residues: CASSWGGTGGARQPQHF. The entire variable domain, with the rest obtained from reference TRBV28 and TRBJ1-5, is as follows: DVKVTQSSRYLVKRTGEKVFLECVQDMDHENMFWYRQDPGLGLRLIYFSYDVKMKEKGDIPEGYSVSREKKERFSLILESASTNQTSMYLCASSWGGTGGARQPQHFGDGTRLSIL.

The genes are TRBV11-2 and TRBJ2-5; D uncertain. This CDR3 spans 13 amino acids. Trimming removed 2 bases from V and 5 bases from J, with 9 bases in between. Germline V gene sequence: CDR1 SGHAT, CDR2 FQNNGV. The CDR3 reads CASSLSLGETQYF. DNA of the CDR3: TGTGCCAGCAGCTTATCGTTGGGCGAGACCCAGTACTTC.

The V gene is TRBV4-2, the J gene TRBJ1-4; D is possibly TRBD1 (5 bases). In germline, CDR1 is LGHNA, CDR2 YNFKEQ. This CDR3 has 13 residues. V lost 6 bases, J lost 5 bases, and 10 bases lay in between. The CDR3 sequence is CASSQAGNEKLFF. Here the CDR3 DNA reads TGTGCCAGCAGTCAGGCAGGGAATGAAAAACTGTTTTTT.

The chain carries TRBV6-6 and TRBJ1-1; 7 nucleotides line up with TRBD1. The germline gives CDR1 MNHNY, CDR2 SVGAGI (reference sequence). This CDR3 has 14 amino acids. The junction had 14 bases not matched to a gene; V was cut back by 4 bases and J by 12 bases. The CDR3 reads CASSSTGTALFSFF. DNA for the CDR3: TGTGCCAGCAGTTCCACCGGGACAGCGTTGTTTTCTTTCTTT.